The 11 T cell receptor beta chains below all came from one sample that was sequenced in a study of blood T cell dynamics during melanoma immunotherapy. Sequenced by immunoSEQ multiplex PCR; TCRdb stores in-frame clones only, minus some. The profile shows fewer than 15,000 clones, approximately 90% of them singletons. Time point indicated: week 3, after first cycle of checkpoint inhibitor. The specimen was blood, collected from a patient treated with checkpoint blockade. The origin of the receptors is a human donor with melanoma.

The chain has TRBV28 and TRBJ2-7, with 9 bases matching TRBD2. With V trimmed by 8 bases and J by 5 bases, 10 bases remained unmatched. CDR1 MDHEN and CDR2 SYDVKM come from the germline V gene. The CDR3 is made up of 14 amino acids. CDR3 protein: CASANSGSLDEQYF. CDR3 sequence (DNA): TGTGCCAGCGCCAATAGCGGGAGTTTGGACGAGCAGTACTTC.

This clone has only one observation. The chain links TRBV15 to TRBJ2-5, with D perhaps TRBD2 (5 bases). The V gene's germline CDR1 is LNHNV and CDR2 YYDKDF (reference sequence). The length of the CDR3 is 14 residues. V gave up 0 bases and J gave up 4 bases, with 9 bases separating them. The CDR3 DNA reads as TGTGCCACCAGCAGAGATCGAGGGAGAGAGACCCAGTACTTC. Protein: CATSRDRGRETQYF.

The chain is built from TRBV9 and TRBJ2-1; tentative D call: TRBD1 (7 bases). The CDR3 runs 16 residues. Germline V lookup: CDR1 SGDLS, CDR2 YYNGEE. Trimming left V 0 bases short and J 6 bases short, with 16 bases between. The DNA for the CDR3 is TGTGCCAGCAGCGTAGCTTCCAGGGGGGTAGTCAATGAGCAGTTCTTC. Protein sequence: CASSVASRGVVNEQFF. Full variable domain (remainder filled in from reference TRBV9 and TRBJ2-1): DSGVTQTPKHLITATGQRVTLRCSPRSGDLSVYWYQQSLDQGLQFLIQYYNGEERAKGNILERFSAQQFPDLHSELNLSSLELGDSALYFCASSVASRGVVNEQFFGPGTRLTVL.

The V call is TRBV18, the J call TRBJ2-3, with D possibly matching TRBD2 (6 bases). This CDR3 contains 16 residues. Germline values: CDR1 KGHSH, CDR2 LQKENI. V was shortened by 0 bases and J by 1 base, with 11 bases between the two germline ends. The CDR3 sequence is CASSPPMGGGTDTQYF. The CDR3 nucleotides are TGTGCCAGCTCACCACCGATGGGCGGGGGCACAGATACGCAGTATTTT.

This chain connects TRBV10-2 to TRBJ2-7; weak D call: TRBD1 (5 bases). CDR1 and CDR2 from the germline V gene are WSHSY and SAAADI. The CDR3 contains 11 residues. The germline V and J ends were trimmed by 3 bases and 8 bases, with 8 bases remaining between them. The CDR3 sequence: CASSEQAQQYF. In DNA form, the CDR3 reads TGCGCCAGCAGTGAACAGGCCCAGCAGTACTTC.

The gene calls are TRBV7-9 and TRBJ2-1; no clear D. Per the germline V gene, CDR1 is SEHNR and CDR2 is FQNEAQ (reference sequence). The V gene lost 4 bases and the J gene lost 7 bases, with 8 bases spanning the gap. CDR3 length equals 12 residues. CDR3 bases: TGTGCCAGCAGCTCGACCGTTAATGAGCAGTTCTTC. Translating gives CASSSTVNEQFF.

The chain recombines TRBV27 with TRBJ2-7, with D tentatively TRBD1 (6 bases). The CDR3 runs 16 residues. Trimming shortened V by 0 bases and J by 0 bases, and 12 bases separated the two germline ends. Germline-derived CDR1 and CDR2 are MNHEY and SMNVEV (reference sequence). The chain's CDR3 is CASSLSWDTSSYEQYF. The CDR3 DNA follows: TGTGCCAGCAGTTTATCGTGGGACACTTCCTCCTACGAGCAGTACTTC.

The J gene is TRBJ2-1, the V gene TRBV27; 9 bases line up with TRBD2. CDR3 size: 16 residues. V shed 3 bases, J shed 9 bases, and the junction held 12 bases outside the gene matches. CDR1 and CDR2 from the germline V gene are MNHEY and SMNVEV (reference sequence). The CDR3 is CASSLGGLAGAGEQFF. DNA for the CDR3: TGTGCCAGCAGTTTGGGGGGACTAGCCGGGGCTGGTGAGCAGTTCTTC.

The rearrangement links TRBV7-2 to TRBJ2-5; maybe TRBD2 (5 bases). CDR1 is SGHTA and CDR2 is FQGNSA in the germline V gene. V lost 1 base to trimming and J lost 5 bases, with 17 bases between them. This CDR3 spans 16 amino acids. The DNA for the CDR3 is TGTGCCAGCAGCTTAGTGGTAGCGCGTCTGGGGGAGACCCAGTACTTC. Protein sequence: CASSLVVARLGETQYF.

V gene TRBV4-3 combines with J gene TRBJ2-3; D is unresolved. Germline CDR1 reads LGHNA; CDR2 reads YSLEER. The CDR3 contains 15 residues. Trimming cost V 3 bases and J 6 bases, with 16 bases left between them. This CDR3 is CASSQRTAASDTQYF. The DNA for the CDR3 is TGCGCCAGCAGCCAGAGGACGGCGGCCTCGGATACGCAGTATTTT.

Here the CDR3 reads CASGRGRDQPQHF. The CDR3 DNA reads as TGTGCCAGCGGGAGGGGGCGAGATCAGCCCCAGCATTTT. The chain is built from TRBV27 and TRBJ1-5; 7 bases are a match to TRBD1. Germline CDR1 reads MNHEY; CDR2 reads SMNVEV (reference sequence). The CDR3 runs to 13 residues. The J segment lost 5 bases and the V segment lost 8 bases, leaving 6 bases of the junction unmatched.